This T cell receptor (beta chain) is from a study of post-analysis software for immune sequencing data. Study results and limitations: Compared with controls, patients showed significantly lower normalized Chao1 diversity. Among roughly 5 TRBV segments more frequent in patients than controls were TRBV5-6, TRBV5-1 and TRBV20-1.

Included in the TCR beta cDNA libraries were unique molecular identifiers. In TCRdb, the PCR reads were re-called with MiXCR into one record per CDR3 protein. The table has about 460,000 distinct CDR3 sequences, less than 45% seen once; the top ten hold around an eighth. V lost 7 bases to trimming and J lost 6 bases; unmatched junction nucleotides: 10. The CDR3 length is 13 residues. Germline lookup yields CDR1 SGDLS and CDR2 YYNGEE. This clonotype showed up just a few times. As yet, its antigen is unknown. The sequence was obtained from a girl under 18 with multiple sclerosis. V gene TRBV9 combines with J gene TRBJ2-7, with 7 bases fitting TRBD2. The sequencing input was blood. The CDR3, as DNA: TGTGCCAGCGGGGAAAGCGGGATTGGCGAGCAGTACTTC. Its protein is CASGESGIGEQYF. Full variable domain (missing parts from reference TRBV9 and TRBJ2-7): DSGVTQTPKHLITATGQRVTLRCSPRSGDLSVYWYQQSLDQGLQFLIQYYNGEERAKGNILERFSAQQFPDLHSELNLSSLELGDSALYFCASGESGIGEQYFGPGTRLTVT.